Shown below are 26 T cell receptor beta chains from a single sample sequenced in a study of OX40 agonist ivuxolimab in advanced cancers. Libraries were prepared by immunoSEQ multiplex PCR; TCRdb keeps only in-frame clonotypes and omits some of them. The sample holds 13,000 to 15,000 clones; more than 80% are singletons and the top ten take 20% to 25%. The material sequenced was CD4+ or CD8+ T cells sorted from blood, taken in a trial of the OX40 agonist ivuxolimab. These receptors were collected from an adult with an advanced solid tumor such as melanoma, head and neck, liver or kidney cancer.

This rearrangement joins TRBV6-1 to TRBJ1-4; TRBD1 aligns across 7 bases. The V and J ends lost 10 bases and 5 bases, in that order; junction bases with no gene match: 7. From germline, CDR1 is MNHNS and CDR2 SASEGT. The length of the CDR3 is 13 residues. As DNA, the CDR3 is TGTGCCATCACAACAGGGGAGAATGAAAAACTGTTTTTT. Protein sequence: CAITTGENEKLFF.

This rearrangement joins TRBV7-9 to TRBJ2-1; no clear D gene. The V gene's germline CDR1 is SEHNR and CDR2 FQNEAQ (reference sequence). Trimming stripped 5 bases from V and 5 bases from J, with 16 bases between. The CDR3 consists of 15 residues. CDR3 DNA: TGTGCCAGCAGCCAAGACCTCGCGCTGGACAATGAGCAGTTCTTC. It specifies CASSQDLALDNEQFF.

V is TRBV19 and J is TRBJ1-1; 8 bases line up with TRBD1. Trimming took 6 bases from V and 2 from J; bases not matched to a gene: 8. Germline CDR1 is LNHDA and CDR2 is SQIVND (reference sequence). This CDR3 contains 15 residues. DNA of the CDR3: TGTGCCAGTAGCTTATCACAGGGGGGAAACACTGAAGCTTTCTTT. Amino acid sequence: CASSLSQGGNTEAFF.

Here the CDR3 DNA reads TGTGCCAGCAGCTCGACTAGCGGGAGTTTGGATGAGCAGTTCTTC. Protein: CASSSTSGSLDEQFF. J is TRBJ2-1 and V is TRBV5-4; 12 bases map to TRBD2. The CDR3 has 15 residues. The V and J ends lost 3 bases and 8 bases, in that order; junction bases with no gene match: 6. Germline CDR1 is SGHNT and CDR2 is YYREEE (reference sequence).

CDR3 nucleotides: TGTGCCAGCAGCCTGGGACAGGGGATGGAAAAACTGTTTTTT. Translated, it gives CASSLGQGMEKLFF. The rearrangement links TRBV7-9 to TRBJ1-4; 10 bases map to TRBD1. CDR3 length: 14 residues. V shed 5 bases and J 8 bases; nucleotides not matched to a gene: 5. The V gene's germline CDR1 is SEHNR and CDR2 FQNEAQ (reference sequence). The full variable domain, in which reference TRBV7-9 and TRBJ1-4 provide the parts outside the CDR3, is DTGVSQNPRHKITKRGQNVTFRCDPISEHNRLYWYRQTLGQGPEFLTYFQNEAQLEKSRLLSDRFSAERPKGSFSTLEIQRTEQGDSAMYLCASSLGQGMEKLFFGSGTQLSVL.

The chain uses TRBV10-3 and TRBJ1-4, with a possible D match to TRBD1 (6 bases). V was shortened by 3 bases and J by 0 bases, with 11 bases between the two germline ends. Germline V gives CDR1 ENHRY, CDR2 SYGVKD. This CDR3 has 16 amino acids. DNA for the CDR3: TGTGCCATCAGTGACCACGCAGGGGCAACTAATGAAAAACTGTTTTTT. Amino acid sequence: CAISDHAGATNEKLFF.

The rearrangement joins TRBV28 to TRBJ2-7; D possibly corresponds to TRBD1 (6 bases). The length of the CDR3 is 18 residues. CDR1 is MDHEN and CDR2 is SYDVKM in the germline V gene. V lost 5 bases to trimming and J lost 5 bases, with 28 bases between them. CDR3: CASSTPPLAGTRGDEQYF. The CDR3 DNA reads TGTGCCAGCAGTACGCCGCCGCTAGCCGGGACAAGGGGCGACGAGCAGTACTTC. The variable domain in full, completed from reference TRBV28 and TRBJ2-7, reads DVKVTQSSRYLVKRTGEKVFLECVQDMDHENMFWYRQDPGLGLRLIYFSYDVKMKEKGDIPEGYSVSREKKERFSLILESASTNQTSMYLCASSTPPLAGTRGDEQYFGPGTRLTVT.

This chain joins TRBV27 and TRBJ1-5, with TRBD1 identical over 8 bases. The CDR3 covers 14 residues. J gave up 4 bases and V 3 bases, and 2 bases lay outside the gene matches. CDR1 and CDR2 (germline): MNHEY, SMNVEV (reference sequence). CDR3 protein: CASSFTGGNQPQHF. DNA of the CDR3: TGTGCCAGCAGTTTTACAGGGGGGAATCAGCCCCAGCATTTT.

The chain recombines TRBV7-9 with TRBJ2-7; D ambiguous. The V gene lost 2 bases and the J gene lost 5 bases, with 13 bases spanning the gap. The CDR3 has 14 residues. Germline values: CDR1 SEHNR, CDR2 FQNEAQ (reference sequence). This CDR3 is CASSLFLRSDEQYF. In DNA form, the CDR3 reads TGTGCCAGCAGCTTATTTTTGCGAAGCGACGAGCAGTACTTC.

The genes are TRBV13 and TRBJ2-2; tentative D call: TRBD2 (5 bases). Trimming removed 4 bases at V and 1 base at J, with 13 bases between. Germline V gene data show CDR1 as PRHDT and CDR2 as FYEKMQ (reference sequence). The CDR3 contains 16 residues. CDR3 region: CASSSSSGLNTGELFF. The CDR3, as DNA: TGTGCCAGCAGCTCTTCGTCGGGATTGAACACCGGGGAGCTGTTTTTT.

This chain connects TRBV19 to TRBJ1-5, with a weak D call TRBD1 (5 bases). Trimming cost V 5 bases and J 1 base, with 21 bases left between them. The CDR3 spans 18 residues. The V gene's germline CDR1 is LNHDA and CDR2 SQIVND (reference sequence). DNA of the CDR3: TGTGCCAGTAGTCCCGTTGTCGGGACCCAACCCAGCAATCAGCCCCAGCATTTT. This codes for CASSPVVGTQPSNQPQHF.

The chain joins TRBV19 to TRBJ2-1, with TRBD1 as a possible D gene (5 bases). Germline values: CDR1 LNHDA, CDR2 SQIVND (reference sequence). The V gene lost 3 bases and the J gene lost 3 bases, with 15 bases spanning the gap. This CDR3 has 16 residues. The CDR3 loop is CASSILPQGSYNEQFF. The CDR3 DNA sequence: TGTGCCAGTAGTATCCTCCCGCAGGGCAGCTACAATGAGCAGTTCTTC.

The V gene is TRBV6-5, the J gene TRBJ2-7, with 10 bases matching TRBD1. This CDR3 spans 14 amino acids. J gave up 5 bases and V 4 bases, and 5 bases lay outside the gene matches. Per the germline V gene, CDR1 is MNHEY and CDR2 is SVGAGI. Here the CDR3 reads CASSSGTGEDEQYF. The DNA for the CDR3 is TGTGCCAGCAGTTCCGGGACAGGGGAGGACGAGCAGTACTTC.

The genes are TRBV5-6 and TRBJ2-1, with 9 nucleotides matching TRBD2. The CDR3 is made up of 18 amino acids. Unmatched junction bases numbered 12, after V lost 3 bases and J lost 2 bases. Germline assignment: CDR1 SGHDT and CDR2 YYEEEE. The CDR3 DNA reads as TGTGCCAGCAGCTCGGCCGGGTCTAGCGGGACCCCCTACAATGAGCAGTTCTTC. This codes for CASSSAGSSGTPYNEQFF. The full variable domain, rest sourced from reference TRBV5-6 and TRBJ2-1, is DAGVTQSPTHLIKTRGQQVTLRCSPKSGHDTVSWYQQALGQGPQFIFQYYEEEERQRGNFPDRFSGHQFPNYSSELNVNALLLGDSALYLCASSSAGSSGTPYNEQFFGPGTRLTVL.

The J gene is TRBJ2-6, the V gene TRBV5-4; a weak D match, TRBD1 (7 bases). From germline, CDR1 is SGHNT and CDR2 YYREEE (reference sequence). This CDR3 has 20 residues. The V end was cut by 4 bases, the J end by 0 bases, with 23 bases between. CDR3 region: CASSPVEGGQLTSGANVLTF. The DNA for the CDR3 is TGTGCCAGCAGCCCTGTTGAGGGGGGACAGCTAACCTCTGGGGCCAACGTCCTGACTTTC. The whole variable domain, filled in from reference TRBV5-4 and TRBJ2-6, reads ETGVTQSPTHLIKTRGQQVTLRCSSQSGHNTVSWYQQALGQGPQFIFQYYREEENGRGNFPPRFSGLQFPNYSSELNVNALELDDSALYLCASSPVEGGQLTSGANVLTFGAGSRLTVL.

This chain joins TRBV5-4 and TRBJ2-1; 10 bases align to TRBD2. CDR3 size: 17 residues. V shed 0 bases and J 4 bases; nucleotides not matched to a gene: 7. Germline V gives CDR1 SGHNT, CDR2 YYREEE (reference sequence). The DNA of the CDR3 is TGTGCCAGCAGCTTGGCCCTAGCGGGAGTTAGTTACAATGAGCAGTTCTTC. Translation gives CASSLALAGVSYNEQFF.

The chain is built from TRBV4-2 and TRBJ2-7; 10 nucleotides line up with TRBD2. The CDR3 is 15 amino acids. CDR1 is LGHNA, CDR2 YNFKEQ, per germline. J lost 6 bases, V lost 1 base, and 6 bases had no gene match. The CDR3 reads CASSQGGTSASEQYF. The CDR3 nucleotides read TGTGCCAGCAGCCAAGGAGGGACTAGCGCCTCCGAGCAGTACTTC.

This chain links TRBV5-1 with TRBJ2-3, with 8 bases identical to TRBD2. The CDR3 contains 15 residues. After removal of 5 bases from V and 4 bases from J, the junction contained 9 bases not matched to a gene. Germline-derived CDR1 and CDR2 are SGHRS and YFSETQ. CDR3 residues: CASRQSGSLADTQYF. DNA of the CDR3: TGCGCCAGCAGACAAAGCGGGAGCTTAGCAGATACGCAGTATTTT.

This sequence joins TRBV10-3 and TRBJ1-3; 7 bases match TRBD1. There are 16 residues in the CDR3. Germline V gene data show CDR1 as ENHRY and CDR2 as SYGVKD. With V trimmed by 6 bases and J by 0 bases, 8 bases remained unmatched. Here the CDR3 reads CAISWTGDHSGNTIYF. The CDR3, as DNA: TGTGCCATCAGCTGGACAGGAGATCACTCTGGAAACACCATATATTTT.

This clone came up once. The chain combines TRBV27 with TRBJ2-7, with D perhaps TRBD2 (5 bases). V dropped 0 bases and J dropped 4 bases, with 10 bases sitting between them. There are 14 residues in the CDR3. Germline V CDR1 and CDR2: MNHEY, SMNVEV (reference sequence). CDR3 nucleotides: TGTGCCAGCAGTTTATCGGGCCGGGGTTACGAGCAGTACTTC. Amino acid sequence: CASSLSGRGYEQYF.

The V gene is TRBV5-1, the J gene TRBJ1-3; possibly TRBD1 for D (5 bases). V dropped 2 bases and J dropped 0 bases, with 9 bases sitting between them. The germline V gene encodes CDR1 SGHRS and CDR2 YFSETQ. The CDR3 covers 15 residues. CDR3 protein: CASSFDSISGNTIYF. CDR3 nucleotides: TGCGCCAGCAGCTTTGACAGCATCTCTGGAAACACCATATATTTT. The complete variable domain, with remaining parts taken from reference TRBV5-1 and TRBJ1-3, reads KAGVTQTPRYLIKTRGQQVTLSCSPISGHRSVSWYQQTPGQGLQFLFEYFSETQRNKGNFPGRFSGRQFSNSRSEMNVSTLELGDSALYLCASSFDSISGNTIYFGEGSWLTVV.

V gene TRBV11-2 combines with J gene TRBJ1-2; D is perhaps TRBD1 (6 bases). V was clipped by 2 bases and J by 6 bases, with 25 bases between them. This CDR3 is built from 18 residues. Germline CDR1 SGHAT, CDR2 FQNNGV. Written as DNA, the CDR3 is TGTGCCAGCAGCTTATACCACTCTTACGGACAGACCTTCGATGGCTACACCTTC. Its translation: CASSLYHSYGQTFDGYTF.

CDR3 bases: TGTGCCAGCAGTGAAGCAAGGACAGGATACAATCAGCCCCAGCATTTT. Translation gives CASSEARTGYNQPQHF. This chain links TRBV6-1 with TRBJ1-5; 7 bases are a match to TRBD1. Losses at the gene ends were 0 bases for V and 3 bases for J; bases not matched to a gene: 5. The CDR3 is 16 residues long. The V gene's germline CDR1 is MNHNS and CDR2 SASEGT.

The rearrangement uses TRBV7-9 and TRBJ2-7; TRBD2 matches 10 bases. Germline CDR1 and CDR2: SEHNR and FQNEAQ (reference sequence). The CDR3 contains 13 residues. V lost 5 bases to trimming and J lost 4 bases; unmatched junction nucleotides: 2. The DNA of the CDR3 is TGTGCCAGCAGCGGTAGCGGGAGGTACGAGCAGTACTTC. It codes for CASSGSGRYEQYF.

The count of this clone is one. V and J are TRBV6-1 and TRBJ1-2; D uncertain. This CDR3 region has 14 residues. Germline V gene sequence: CDR1 MNHNS, CDR2 SASEGT. Trimming removed 1 base from V and 1 base from J, with 7 bases in between. The CDR3 is CASSEVSSNYGYTF. In DNA form, the CDR3 reads TGTGCCAGCAGTGAAGTTAGCAGTAACTATGGCTACACCTTC.

The chain combines TRBV27 with TRBJ2-7, with D possibly called TRBD1 or TRBD2 (5 bases each). CDR3 length equals 12 residues. Between the trimmed V and J ends, which lost 10 bases and 7 bases, there was a span of 17 bases. Germline V lookup: CDR1 MNHEY, CDR2 SMNVEV (reference sequence). The CDR3 protein is CATRDPALEQYF. The CDR3 DNA reads as TGTGCCACCCGGGACCCAGCTTTGGAGCAGTACTTC.